The TCR beta chain under discussion was sequenced for a study of CD8 T cells in Susac syndrome. Study-level points and caveats: The CD4+ T cell repertoires in Susac syndrome were not clonally expanded.

Germline V gives CDR1 SGHDN, CDR2 FVKESK. V lost 4 bases and J 6 bases, leaving 16 bases between the germline ends. The CDR3 runs to 15 residues. Worth noting for this clonotype: The antigen remains unidentified.

TEMRA cells were FACS-enriched, unlike CD8+ and CD4+ T cells, which were negatively isolated. Random hexamers were used to reverse transcribe roughly 0.5 to 1 ug of RNA. Amplification of TCR beta CDR3 was carried out by immunoSEQ multiplex PCR, which covered 54 Vbeta and 13 Jbeta segments. TCRdb reanalysed the immunoSEQ multiplex PCR reads using MiXCR and keeps one entry per CDR3 protein. This table has 170,000 or so distinct CDR3 sequences, 95% to 96% appearing once. The receptor's source is a human donor with Susac syndrome. The gene calls are TRBV14 and TRBJ2-1, with D unclear. Input material: CD4+ T cells from PBMCs. This CDR3 is CASSPLGLPSNEQFF. The CDR3 DNA sequence: TGTGCCAGCAGCCCTCTGGGCCTTCCGTCCAATGAGCAGTTCTTC.